This T cell receptor beta chain was identified during a study of T cell responses to AZD1222 COVID-19 vaccine. Whole-study context: Samples with a second dose at about 4 or about 12 weeks were pooled together.

Germline V gives CDR1 MNHEY, CDR2 SVGEGT. V shed 6 bases, J shed 5 bases, and the junction held 10 bases outside the gene matches. The CDR3 has 17 amino acids. Concerning this clone itself: As yet, its antigen is unknown.

Only in-frame clones appear in the TCRdb table, and some are missing; sequencing was by immunoSEQ multiplex PCR. Of roughly 130,000 clones in the sample, approximately 90% were seen once. Findings and limits, study-wide: Only five or six AZD1222 recipients were seropositive at baseline. Spike-specific TCR breadth and depth went up after people got two AZD1222 doses.

The receptor's source is an adult in good health. Sequences were derived from peripheral blood, sampled on day 0 of AZD1222 vaccination. The chain recombines TRBV6-2 or TRBV6-3 with TRBJ2-7; 16 nucleotides line up with TRBD2. CDR3 sequence: CASSDGTSGGEIHEQYF. CDR3 nucleotide sequence: TGTGCCAGCAGCGACGGGACTAGCGGGGGGGAGATCCACGAGCAGTACTTC.